The entry below describes one T cell receptor beta chain. Its target is not known. The PCR employed 60 Vbeta primers together with 13 Jbeta primers. TCRdb's table, derived via immunoSEQ multiplex PCR, lists solely in-frame clones and lacks some. This sample carries some 130,000 clones, about 70% of them seen once, and the ten largest clones take over 2.5%. Trimming took off 0 bases at V and 2 bases at J, with 11 bases between the two ends. The CDR3 extends over 15 amino acids. Germline V lookup: CDR1 LGHNA, CDR2 YSLEER. The data originate from a study of cytomegalovirus exposure and HLA in healthy donors. Study in general: Unique TCR beta sequences numbering some 110 million came from approximately 180 million T cells in an earlier analysis.

The study, taken as a whole, reports: In an earlier analysis, productive rearrangement rates for most beta V segments clustered near 87% or 30%. A later examination showed that TCR association rates differed by HLA locus, with DRB1 most and HLA-C fewest.

This sequence originates from a man aged 40-50 years in good health and CMV-seronegative. The sequencing input was PBMCs. This chain connects TRBV4-3 to TRBJ2-7; D possibly corresponds to TRBD1 (6 bases). CDR3 residues: CASSQEAQGTYEQYF. As DNA, the CDR3 is TGCGCCAGCAGCCAAGAGGCTCAGGGGACCTACGAGCAGTACTTC.